This TCR beta chain is from a study of blood T cells in healthy people across ages. V dropped 8 bases and J dropped 2 bases, with 21 bases sitting between them. The CDR3 contains 16 residues. Germline V CDR1 and CDR2: MNHEY, SVGAGI. A remark on this clonotype: The target antigen is unknown.

In terms of origin and age, donors were healthy Caucasian individuals from Russia aged about 6 to 95. It was with a sample-barcoded 5' primer and a J-beta primer mix that a second PCR of about 7 to 12 cycles was run. TCRdb fed the 5' RACE reads into MiXCR, producing one record per CDR3 protein. The sample lists approximately 850,000 distinct CDR3 sequences, roughly 44% occurring once. Study-level findings and limits: A greater number of naive CD4+ cells and higher diversity distinguished long-lived donors from aged donors. The lack of PBMC sorting stopped any conclusive naive versus antigen-experienced comparison.

The TCR sequence derives from a man aged 55-75 years in good health. The sequenced sample was blood. The V call is TRBV6-5, the J call TRBJ1-2; D remains unclear. Here the CDR3 reads CASGPLPPEGNYGYTF. The DNA of the CDR3 is TGTGCCAGCGGTCCACTACCCCCCGAAGGGAACTATGGCTACACCTTC.